The 24 T cell receptor beta chains in this list originate from one sample, sequenced in a study of shared clonotypes between healthy human individuals. Some clones are missing from TCRdb's copy, which holds only in-frame ones; the method was immunoSEQ multiplex PCR. The sample includes 200,000 to 250,000 clones, 65% of them seen just once. Material for sequencing was memory CD4+ T cells sorted from blood. Specified subset: CD45RA-negative fraction. These receptors originate from a man aged 30-40 years in good health.

The chain couples TRBV4-1 to TRBJ1-2; D call uncertain. Germline CDR1 MGHRA, CDR2 YSYEKL. Trimming removed 0 bases at V and 7 bases at J, with 15 bases between. The CDR3 length is 15 residues. The CDR3 coding sequence is TGCGCCAGCAGCCAAGATTTCTCGCGGTTGGGTGGCTACACCTTC. Amino acids: CASSQDFSRLGGYTF.

DNA of the CDR3: TGTGCCAGCAGCTTAGATTATAGCGGGTGGGATTCCTACAATGAGCAGTTCTTC. It encodes CASSLDYSGWDSYNEQFF. This chain connects TRBV11-2 to TRBJ2-1, with 7 bases fitting TRBD2. The CDR3 sequence is 18 residues long. Looked up from germline, CDR1 is SGHAT and CDR2 is FQNNGV. With 0 bases clipped from V and 1 base from J, the junction kept 9 bases outside the gene matches.

This clone came up a few times. The chain is built from TRBV30 and TRBJ1-5; D remains ambiguous. This CDR3 has 13 amino acids. Germline V lookup: CDR1 GTSNPN, CDR2 SVGIG (reference sequence). Trimming shortened V by 2 bases and J by 3 bases, and 8 bases separated the two germline ends. CDR3 nucleotides: TGTGCCTGGAGTAGTCAGAACAATCAGCCCCAGCATTTT. This sequence encodes CAWSSQNNQPQHF.

The genes are TRBV18 and TRBJ2-7, with 8 bases aligning to TRBD2. The CDR3 has 14 amino acids. V lost 6 bases to trimming and J lost 3 bases; unmatched junction nucleotides: 7. Germline-derived CDR1 and CDR2 are KGHSH and LQKENI. The DNA for the CDR3 is TGTGCCAGCTCTCGCGGACTAGCACGCTACGAGCAGTACTTC. Translated: CASSRGLARYEQYF.

The chain uses TRBV19 and TRBJ2-2, with 7 bases lining up with TRBD1. CDR1 LNHDA and CDR2 SQIVND come from the germline V gene (reference sequence). J gave up 6 bases and V 4 bases, and 5 bases lay outside the gene matches. The CDR3 runs 14 residues. The CDR3 protein is CASSTDRDAGELFF. In DNA form, the CDR3 reads TGTGCCAGTAGTACCGACAGGGACGCCGGGGAGCTGTTTTTT. Based on the CDR3 plus reference TRBV19 and TRBJ2-2, the full variable domain is DGGITQSPKYLFRKEGQNVTLSCEQNLNHDAMYWYRQDPGQGLRLIYYSQIVNDFQKGDIAEGYSVSREKKESFPLTVTSAQKNPTAFYLCASSTDRDAGELFFGEGSRLTVL.

To note about this clone: Distinct nucleotide sequences in the sample also encode this CDR3. This chain connects TRBV19 to TRBJ2-2; TRBD1 matches at 8 bases. The germline CDR1 and CDR2 sequences are LNHDA and SQIVND (reference sequence). The CDR3 has 16 residues. With V trimmed by 4 bases and J by 0 bases, 4 bases remained unmatched. CDR3 in amino acids: CASSTAQGANTGELFF. The CDR3 coding sequence is TGTGCCAGTAGTACTGCACAGGGGGCGAACACCGGGGAGCTGTTTTTT. Full variable domain (remainder filled in from reference TRBV19 and TRBJ2-2): DGGITQSPKYLFRKEGQNVTLSCEQNLNHDAMYWYRQDPGQGLRLIYYSQIVNDFQKGDIAEGYSVSREKKESFPLTVTSAQKNPTAFYLCASSTAQGANTGELFFGEGSRLTVL.

This sequence joins TRBV6-4 and TRBJ2-2; no firm D call. The V end was cut by 6 bases, the J end by 6 bases, with 17 bases between. CDR1 and CDR2 from the germline V gene are MRHNA and SNTAGT. The CDR3 is made up of 15 amino acids. The CDR3 protein is CASSSRPFGSGELFF. CDR3 bases: TGTGCCAGCAGCTCCAGGCCCTTTGGGTCCGGGGAGCTGTTTTTT.

The rearrangement links TRBV18 to TRBJ1-2; no definite D call. Germline loops: CDR1 KGHSH, CDR2 LQKENI. The CDR3 covers 15 residues. Trimming took off 2 bases at V and 3 bases at J, with 13 bases between the two ends. The DNA for the CDR3 is TGTGCCAGCTCACCATTATCTGCGGACTACTATGGCTACACCTTC. This sequence encodes CASSPLSADYYGYTF.

The rearrangement uses TRBV5-4 and TRBJ2-5, with D possibly being TRBD2 (6 bases). The germline V gene has CDR1 SGHNT and CDR2 YYREEE (reference sequence). V lost 0 bases to trimming and J lost 4 bases, with 13 bases between them. This CDR3 has 15 residues. CDR3 nucleotide sequence: TGTGCCAGCAGCTTGGGCGGCGGGATGGGAGAGACCCAGTACTTC. Protein sequence: CASSLGGGMGETQYF.

The V and J genes are TRBV11-2 and TRBJ2-2, with D unresolved. Germline V lookup: CDR1 SGHAT, CDR2 FQNNGV. V was clipped by 1 base and J by 5 bases, with 11 bases between them. This CDR3 is 15 amino acids long. CDR3 amino acids: CASSLALLGTGELFF. CDR3 sequence (DNA): TGTGCCAGCAGCTTAGCACTTCTAGGGACCGGGGAGCTGTTTTTT.

V is TRBV10-3 and J is TRBJ2-3; 7 nucleotides match TRBD2. The CDR3 loop spans 15 amino acids. V lost 1 base to trimming and J lost 6 bases; unmatched junction nucleotides: 7. Germline V gene data show CDR1 as ENHRY and CDR2 as SYGVKD. DNA for the CDR3: TGTGCCATCAGTGAGTTCGCGGGAGCGGGCGATACGCAGTATTTT. Translated, it gives CAISEFAGAGDTQYF.

This chain links TRBV2 with TRBJ2-7; 11 bases agree with TRBD2. The V gene end was trimmed by 7 bases and the J gene end by 2 bases; junction bases not matched to a gene: 13. This CDR3 is 17 amino acids long. Germline CDR1 and CDR2: SNHLY and FYNNEI. The CDR3 sequence: CASTLAGGGGPPYEQYF. The CDR3 DNA reads TGTGCCAGCACCCTAGCGGGAGGCGGCGGGCCTCCCTACGAGCAGTACTTC.

The J gene is TRBJ2-7, the V gene TRBV7-7, with 12 positions matching TRBD1. Germline loops: CDR1 SSHAT, CDR2 FNYEAQ (reference sequence). V was clipped by 4 bases and J by 9 bases; unmatched bases: 4. The CDR3 length is 13 residues. Here the CDR3 DNA reads TGTGCCAGCAGCTCCGGGACAGGGGGCAGGCAGTACTTC. Translation: CASSSGTGGRQYF.

The chain employs TRBV14 and TRBJ2-3; D tentatively fits TRBD1 or TRBD2 (6 bases each). The germline V gene encodes CDR1 SGHDN and CDR2 FVKESK. The germline V and J ends were trimmed by 5 bases and 3 bases, with 15 bases remaining between them. CDR3 size: 15 residues. For the CDR3, the DNA is TGTGCCAGCAGCTTGCGGGGACATATAACAGATACGCAGTATTTT. Amino acids: CASSLRGHITDTQYF. Based on the CDR3 plus reference TRBV14 and TRBJ2-3, the full variable domain is EAGVTQFPSHSVIEKGQTVTLRCDPISGHDNLYWYRRVMGKEIKFLLHFVKESKQDESGMPNNRFLAERTGGTYSTLKVQPAELEDSGVYFCASSLRGHITDTQYFGPGTRLTVL.

V usage is TRBV18 and J usage is TRBJ1-4; 8 bases are a match to TRBD1. Germline V lookup: CDR1 KGHSH, CDR2 LQKENI. V lost 8 bases and J lost 7; bases outside the gene matches: 9. The CDR3 has 14 residues. Here the CDR3 DNA reads TGTGCCAGCCGCCAAGGACAGGGTGGTGAAAAACTGTTTTTT. Its protein product is CASRQGQGGEKLFF.

The chain employs TRBV2 and TRBJ2-7; possibly TRBD1 for D (5 bases). Between the trimmed V and J ends, which lost 9 bases and 4 bases, there was a span of 13 bases. The CDR3 has 12 amino acids. Germline CDR1 reads SNHLY; CDR2 reads FYNNEI. DNA for the CDR3: TGTGCCAGTAGGACAAACTTTTACGAGCAGTACTTC. Its translation is CASRTNFYEQYF.

V usage is TRBV6-6 and J usage is TRBJ2-7; D is unresolved. The CDR3 totals 14 residues. V was trimmed by 8 bases and J by 0 bases, leaving 14 bases between them. CDR1 MNHNY and CDR2 SVGAGI come from the germline V gene (reference sequence). Here the CDR3 reads CASQFQASSYEQYF. For the CDR3, the DNA is TGTGCCAGCCAGTTCCAGGCGAGCTCCTACGAGCAGTACTTC.

The chain links TRBV18 to TRBJ1-1; tentative D call: TRBD1 (5 bases). The V end was cut by 6 bases, the J end by 2 bases, with 10 bases between. Germline V gene data show CDR1 as KGHSH and CDR2 as LQKENI. The CDR3 consists of 13 residues. Written as DNA, the CDR3 is TGTGCCAGCTCCGGGACCGCTAACACTGAAGCTTTCTTT. Translating gives CASSGTANTEAFF.

This clone was observed a handful of times. The J gene is TRBJ2-1, the V gene TRBV6-6; 11 bases are a match to TRBD1. This CDR3 region has 15 residues. V lost 2 bases and J lost 9; bases outside the gene matches: 6. The germline V gene has CDR1 MNHNY and CDR2 SVGAGI (reference sequence). CDR3 nucleotides: TGTGCCAGCAGTTACGCGGGACAGGGGGTAACTGAGCAGTTCTTC. This sequence encodes CASSYAGQGVTEQFF.

Only a few counts were recorded for this clone. The V call is TRBV9, the J call TRBJ2-1; TRBD2 matches at 9 bases. The germline V gene encodes CDR1 SGDLS and CDR2 YYNGEE. V dropped 0 bases and J dropped 9; count of bases not matched to a gene: 7. This CDR3 is 15 amino acids long. This CDR3 reads CASSVGPAGGGEQFF. As DNA, the CDR3 is TGTGCCAGCAGCGTAGGACCAGCGGGAGGTGGTGAGCAGTTCTTC.

This chain uses TRBV11-2 with TRBJ1-1; TRBD1 is a possible D gene (5 bases). CDR1 SGHAT and CDR2 FQNNGV come from the germline V gene. The CDR3 extends over 15 amino acids. The germline V and J ends were trimmed by 0 bases and 1 base, with 9 bases remaining between them. The CDR3 spells CASSLDGHPNTEAFF. The CDR3, as DNA: TGTGCCAGCAGCTTAGACGGACACCCGAACACTGAAGCTTTCTTT.

The chain employs TRBV9 and TRBJ2-3, with D maybe TRBD2 (5 bases). The CDR3 is made up of 13 amino acids. CDR1 is SGDLS, CDR2 YYNGEE, per germline. The ends were cut back, 6 bases at V and 2 bases at J, with 10 bases in the middle. CDR3 residues: CASTSYATDTQYF. The CDR3 nucleotides read TGTGCCAGCACTAGCTACGCCACAGATACGCAGTATTTT.

This chain links TRBV28 with TRBJ1-5; 8 nucleotides match TRBD1. Trimming cost V 5 bases and J 2 bases; bases outside gene matches: 5. CDR3 length equals 15 residues. Germline-derived CDR1 and CDR2 are MDHEN and SYDVKM. Here the CDR3 DNA reads TGTGCCAGCAGTCTCCAGGACAGGGGCAATCAGCCCCAGCATTTT. Translated, it gives CASSLQDRGNQPQHF. Using reference TRBV28 and TRBJ1-5 for the parts outside the CDR3, the full variable domain is DVKVTQSSRYLVKRTGEKVFLECVQDMDHENMFWYRQDPGLGLRLIYFSYDVKMKEKGDIPEGYSVSREKKERFSLILESASTNQTSMYLCASSLQDRGNQPQHFGDGTRLSIL.

V gene TRBV4-1 combines with J gene TRBJ2-1; 8 bases are a match to TRBD2. Germline-derived CDR1 and CDR2 are MGHRA and YSYEKL. This CDR3 contains 16 residues. Unmatched junction bases numbered 10, after V lost 0 bases and J lost 9 bases. The DNA of the CDR3 is TGCGCCAGCAGCCAAGATGAGAGCGGGAGAGGTATTGAGCAGTTCTTC. Its translation is CASSQDESGRGIEQFF.